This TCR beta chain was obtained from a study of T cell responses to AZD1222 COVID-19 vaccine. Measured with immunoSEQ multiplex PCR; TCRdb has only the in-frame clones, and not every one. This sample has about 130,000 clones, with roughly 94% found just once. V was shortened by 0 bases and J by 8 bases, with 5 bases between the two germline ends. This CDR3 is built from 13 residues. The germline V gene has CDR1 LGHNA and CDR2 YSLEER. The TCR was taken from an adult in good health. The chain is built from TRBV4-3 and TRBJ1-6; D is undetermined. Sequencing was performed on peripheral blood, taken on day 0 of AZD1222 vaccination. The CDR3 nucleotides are TGCGCCAGCAGCCAAGATCCCGATTCACCCCTCCACTTT. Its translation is CASSQDPDSPLHF.